What follows are 2 T cell receptor beta chains derived from one specimen sequenced in a study of T cells in Graves' hyperthyroidism and ophthalmopathy. Amplification yielded TCR beta CDR3 regions, with RNA transcripts as the source. Primed by the HTBI set, a first-round RT-PCR was run on the TCR CDR3. Via MiXCR, TCRdb re-called the multiplex PCR reads, giving one row per CDR3 protein. The sample holds some 440,000 distinct CDR3 sequences; approximately 15% are singletons and the top ten take around 7.3%. Sequenced sample: blood. These TCRs come from a woman aged 18-30 years with Graves' hyperthyroidism.

This clonotype was recorded many times. The CDR3: CASRQGDSYEQYF. The DNA for the CDR3 is TGCGCCAGCAGACAGGGGGACTCCTACGAGCAGTACTTC. This rearrangement joins TRBV5-1 to TRBJ2-7; TRBD1 aligns across 8 bases. CDR1 is SGHRS, CDR2 YFSETQ, per germline. Trimming took 5 bases from V and 0 from J; bases not matched to a gene: 1. This CDR3 comprises 13 residues.

Many counts were recorded for this clonotype. This chain joins TRBV19 and TRBJ2-3, with TRBD1 identical over 9 bases. CDR1 LNHDA and CDR2 SQIVND come from the germline V gene (reference sequence). V lost 5 bases, J lost 0 bases, and 6 bases stayed unmatched. The length of the CDR3 is 16 residues. The CDR3 loop is CASSPDRGRSTDTQYF. CDR3 coding DNA: TGTGCCAGTAGTCCCGACAGGGGGAGAAGCACAGATACGCAGTATTTT. Full variable domain (rest looked up from reference TRBV19 and TRBJ2-3): DGGITQSPKYLFRKEGQNVTLSCEQNLNHDAMYWYRQDPGQGLRLIYYSQIVNDFQKGDIAEGYSVSREKKESFPLTVTSAQKNPTAFYLCASSPDRGRSTDTQYFGPGTRLTVL.